This entry lists 6 T cell receptor beta chains sequenced from one sample in a study of T cells in Graves' hyperthyroidism and ophthalmopathy. From RNA transcripts, TCR beta CDR3 regions were amplified. First-round RT-PCR of the TCR CDR3 relied on the HTBI primer set. One entry per CDR3 protein, called by TCRdb with MiXCR from the multiplex PCR reads. The repertoire holds fewer than 550,000 distinct CDR3 sequences, with roughly a quarter as singletons. Sequencing was carried out using blood. The source is a woman between 25 and 40 years old with Graves' ophthalmopathy.

This clonotype was found many times. The chain employs TRBV28 and TRBJ1-1, with TRBD1 identical over 7 bases. The J segment lost 0 bases and the V segment lost 10 bases, leaving 8 bases of the junction unmatched. The CDR3 loop spans 14 amino acids. The germline gives CDR1 MDHEN, CDR2 SYDVKM. The CDR3 DNA reads TGTGCCACCAACGGAGGGGGCCTGAACACTGAAGCTTTCTTT. Protein: CATNGGGLNTEAFF.

This clonotype was found many times. The chain has TRBV29-1 and TRBJ2-7; the match to TRBD1 covers 9 bases. This CDR3 spans 14 amino acids. V shed 6 bases and J 2 bases; nucleotides not matched to a gene: 8. Germline V gene lookup returns CDR1 SQVTM and CDR2 ANQGSEA. The CDR3: CSVNGGTGPYEQYF. Here the CDR3 DNA reads TGCAGCGTGAATGGGGGGACAGGGCCCTACGAGCAGTACTTC.

This clonotype was seen many times. The chain uses TRBV3-1 and TRBJ1-1; possibly TRBD1 for D (6 bases). The CDR3 length is 14 residues. V was shortened by 2 bases and J by 1 base, with 8 bases between the two germline ends. In germline, CDR1 is LGHDT, CDR2 YNNKEL (reference sequence). The CDR3 nucleotides are TGTGCCAGCAGCCAACAGGACAGGAACACTGAAGCTTTCTTT. Translating it yields CASSQQDRNTEAFF. The full variable domain, with the rest looked up from reference TRBV3-1 and TRBJ1-1, is DTAVSQTPKYLVTQMGNDKSIKCEQNLGHDTMYWYKQDSKKFLKIMFSYNNKELIINETVPNRFSPKSPDKAHLNLHINSLELGDSAVYFCASSQQDRNTEAFFGQGTRLTVV.

This chain uses TRBV28 with TRBJ1-2, with D tentatively TRBD1 (5 bases). The CDR3 is made up of 15 amino acids. Between the trimmed V and J ends, which lost 7 bases and 4 bases, there was a span of 19 bases. Germline V lookup: CDR1 MDHEN, CDR2 SYDVKM. DNA for the CDR3: TGTGCCAGCACCGCCTGGGGCAGGGCTACCTATGGCTACACCTTC. It yields the protein CASTAWGRATYGYTF.

In this sample, this clonotype turned up many times. V gene TRBV20-1 combines with J gene TRBJ1-5; 8 bases line up with TRBD1. The CDR3 is 16 amino acids. Per germline, CDR1 DFQATT and CDR2 SNEGSKA (reference sequence). Trimming cost V 0 bases and J 3 bases; bases outside gene matches: 7. The CDR3 bases are TGCAGTGCTAGAGATTCACAGGGGGTGGCCAATCAGCCCCAGCATTTT. Translation gives CSARDSQGVANQPQHF.

The rearrangement joins TRBV7-2 to TRBJ1-1, with 7 bases fitting TRBD1. The CDR3 is made up of 15 amino acids. CDR1 is SGHTA, CDR2 FQGNSA, per germline. Unmatched junction bases numbered 6, after V lost 5 bases and J lost 0 bases. For the CDR3, the DNA is TGTGCCAGCAGCGCCCAGGGGGGACTGAACACTGAAGCTTTCTTT. Amino acids: CASSAQGGLNTEAFF.